The clone carrying this TCR beta chain was seen at least ten times. Its antigen is unidentified. The CDR3 spans 15 residues. Germline V lookup: CDR1 WNHNN, CDR2 SYGVQD (reference sequence). V lost 6 bases and J lost 7; bases outside the gene matches: 14. This record belongs to a study of shared clonotypes between healthy human individuals. Study outcomes and limitations: Clonotype sharing among donors was thought likely to change with sequencing depth.

Per the study methods: There were no quality scores in the junction-only immunoSEQ sequences, so filtering differed. Some clones are missing from TCRdb's copy, which holds only in-frame ones; the method was immunoSEQ multiplex PCR. V and J calls and clone size are those listed in that table; D and trimming were worked out from the DNA. The sample carries 550,000 to 850,000 clones, around 77% recorded once. The material sequenced was memory CD4+ T cells sorted from blood. Subset denoted: CD45RA-negative fraction. The rearrangement links TRBV10-1 to TRBJ1-2, with 7 positions matching TRBD1. The source is a woman in her 30s in good health. The chain's CDR3 is CASSEGQPRPGGYTF. In DNA, the CDR3 is TGCGCCAGCAGCGAGGGACAGCCGCGTCCTGGTGGCTACACCTTC.